The T cell receptor (beta chain) described here comes from a study of OX40 agonist ivuxolimab in advanced cancers. Across the study: The treatment was a fully human IgG2 OX40 agonist, ivuxolimab.

The V gene end was trimmed by 8 bases and the J gene end by 7 bases; junction bases not matched to a gene: 12. Germline V gene data show CDR1 as SNHLY and CDR2 as FYNNEI. This CDR3 region has 16 residues. Clones were read by immunoSEQ multiplex PCR, and TCRdb kept only the in-frame ones, dropping some. The sample lists tens of thousands of clones, around 87% occurring once. The material was CD4+ or CD8+ T cells sorted from blood, obtained in a trial of the OX40 agonist ivuxolimab. This sequence joins TRBV2 and TRBJ2-1; 12 nucleotides align to TRBD2. This TCR was recovered from an adult with an advanced solid tumor such as melanoma, head and neck, liver or kidney cancer. CDR3 region: CASLRAGTSGPNEQFF. The CDR3 DNA follows: TGTGCCAGCCTCCGGGCCGGGACTAGCGGGCCAAATGAGCAGTTCTTC. Combining the CDR3 with reference TRBV2 and TRBJ2-1 gives the whole variable domain EPEVTQTPSHQVTQMGQEVILRCVPISNHLYFYWYRQILGQKVEFLVSFYNNEISEKSEIFDDQFSVERPDGSNFTLKIRSTKLEDSAMYFCASLRAGTSGPNEQFFGPGTRLTVL.